These 15 T cell receptor beta chains share one sample of origin, sequenced in a study of blood T cell repertoires in COVID-19. Method: immunoSEQ multiplex PCR; TCRdb's copy keeps in-frame clones and lacks some. The table includes around 380,000 clones, about 90% detected once. The specimen sequenced was PBMCs or T cells enriched from blood (not recorded which). Every receptor here comes from a man aged 25-40 years who had recovered from COVID-19.

The V gene is TRBV4-1, the J gene TRBJ1-1; weak D call: TRBD1 (6 bases). V was pared by 1 base and J by 4 bases, with 22 bases between. The CDR3 is made up of 18 amino acids. Germline loops: CDR1 MGHRA, CDR2 YSYEKL. In nucleotides, the CDR3 is TGCGCCAGCAGCCAAGTTGGTCGGGGCAGGGGACCGGGCACTGAAGCTTTCTTT. Translated, it gives CASSQVGRGRGPGTEAFF.

V and J are TRBV19 and TRBJ2-3; D is possibly TRBD1 (5 bases). Trimming took 8 bases from V and 0 from J, leaving 9 bases between them. This CDR3 contains 13 residues. The germline gives CDR1 LNHDA, CDR2 SQIVND (reference sequence). CDR3 in amino acids: CASRQSSTDTQYF. The CDR3 DNA is TGTGCCAGTCGACAGTCTAGCACAGATACGCAGTATTTT.

The CDR3 spells CASSQVWTGAHEQYF. DNA for the CDR3: TGCGCCAGCAGCCAAGTCTGGACAGGGGCCCACGAGCAGTACTTC. This chain joins TRBV4-1 and TRBJ2-7; 9 bases are a match to TRBD1. Trimming at V came to 1 base and at J to 5 bases, leaving 6 bases not matched to a gene. Germline assignment: CDR1 MGHRA and CDR2 YSYEKL. CDR3 size: 15 residues.

The chain is built from TRBV5-1 and TRBJ1-1; weak D call: TRBD1 (6 bases). Germline lookup yields CDR1 SGHRS and CDR2 YFSETQ. This CDR3 comprises 14 residues. The ends were cut back, 4 bases at V and 7 bases at J, with 17 bases in the middle. The chain's CDR3 is CASSAITGHGEAFF. The CDR3 nucleotides read TGCGCCAGCAGCGCCATCACAGGGCACGGTGAAGCTTTCTTT.

The chain joins TRBV9 to TRBJ2-7; maybe TRBD2 (6 bases). There are 15 residues in the CDR3. Trimming shortened V by 0 bases and J by 0 bases, and 10 bases separated the two germline ends. Germline values: CDR1 SGDLS, CDR2 YYNGEE. CDR3 loop: CASSVDNGGSYEQYF. CDR3 in DNA: TGTGCCAGCAGCGTAGATAACGGGGGCTCCTACGAGCAGTACTTC.

V and J are TRBV19 and TRBJ1-1; 7 bases align to TRBD1. Per the germline V gene, CDR1 is LNHDA and CDR2 is SQIVND (reference sequence). This CDR3 contains 17 residues. V trimming: 0 bases; J trimming: 7 bases; junction bases outside the gene matches: 14. DNA of the CDR3: TGTGCCAGTAGTATAGATGAGTTTGAACAGGGGACCAGTGAAGCTTTCTTT. Amino acids: CASSIDEFEQGTSEAFF. The whole variable domain, filled in from reference TRBV19 and TRBJ1-1, reads DGGITQSPKYLFRKEGQNVTLSCEQNLNHDAMYWYRQDPGQGLRLIYYSQIVNDFQKGDIAEGYSVSREKKESFPLTVTSAQKNPTAFYLCASSIDEFEQGTSEAFFGQGTRLTVV.

V is TRBV2 and J is TRBJ2-6; 7 bases fit TRBD2. This CDR3 comprises 14 residues. Germline CDR1 reads SNHLY; CDR2 reads FYNNEI. Trimming cost V 10 bases and J 4 bases; bases outside gene matches: 7. Written as DNA, the CDR3 is TGTGCCACCAGGACTAGTGAAGGGGCCAACGTCCTGACTTTC. This translates into CATRTSEGANVLTF.

This clone appeared a single time. This same CDR3 is encoded by further DNA sequences in the sample. The CDR3 spells CASSYSGSSNQPQHF. CDR3 in DNA: TGTGCCAGCAGTTACTCGGGCAGCAGCAATCAGCCCCAGCATTTT. J is TRBJ1-5 and V is TRBV6-5; D unclear. The germline V gene encodes CDR1 MNHEY and CDR2 SVGAGI. Trimming left V 0 bases short and J 1 base short, with 7 bases between. The CDR3 is 15 amino acids.

The chain joins TRBV5-6 to TRBJ2-7; D perhaps matches TRBD2 (7 bases). Trimming took off 5 bases at V and 10 bases at J, with 19 bases between the two ends. From germline, CDR1 is SGHDT and CDR2 YYEEEE. The CDR3 loop spans 13 amino acids. CDR3 DNA sequence: TGTGCCAGCAGGGCATGGGGGGGCGCGAAACAGTACTTC. It encodes CASRAWGGAKQYF.

This clone was detected only once. The V and J genes are TRBV19 and TRBJ2-7; TRBD1 agrees at 10 bases. CDR1 is LNHDA, CDR2 SQIVND, per germline (reference sequence). The V gene end was trimmed by 5 bases and the J gene end by 3 bases; junction bases not matched to a gene: 13. CDR3 length: 17 residues. For the CDR3, the DNA is TGTGCCAGTAGTCCCGACAGCCGGACAGGGGGTGTCTACGAGCAGTACTTC. Protein product: CASSPDSRTGGVYEQYF.

The chain is built from TRBV4-1 and TRBJ1-1; no reliable D call. The CDR3 is 15 amino acids. Trimming stripped 4 bases from V and 0 bases from J, with 12 bases between. In germline, CDR1 is MGHRA, CDR2 YSYEKL. The CDR3 DNA follows: TGCGCCAGCAGCCTGTACGGAGAGATGAACACTGAAGCTTTCTTT. Translated: CASSLYGEMNTEAFF.

The V gene is TRBV25-1, the J gene TRBJ1-4; 7 bases align to TRBD1. CDR1 is MGHDK, CDR2 SYGVNS, per germline. J was trimmed by 2 bases and V by 3 bases; bases with no gene match: 3. The CDR3 runs to 15 residues. The CDR3 bases are TGTGCCAGCAGTGAGACAGGGCGTACTAATGAAAAACTGTTTTTT. It yields the protein CASSETGRTNEKLFF.

V usage is TRBV7-2 and J usage is TRBJ2-3; D is perhaps TRBD2 (6 bases). CDR1 and CDR2 from the germline V gene are SGHTA and FQGNSA. The length of the CDR3 is 15 residues. Deletions cut 3 bases from V and 6 bases from J, with 16 bases between. The CDR3 region has the DNA TGTGCCAGCAGCTTTCTAGCGAACCTCGGGGATACGCAGTATTTT. It codes for CASSFLANLGDTQYF.

This rearrangement joins TRBV4-1 to TRBJ1-3, with 7 bases identical to TRBD1. V shed 2 bases, J shed 4 bases, and the junction held 5 bases outside the gene matches. From germline, CDR1 is MGHRA and CDR2 YSYEKL. This CDR3 region has 15 residues. CDR3 region: CASSQNTGDGNTIYF. CDR3 nucleotide sequence: TGCGCCAGCAGCCAAAATACAGGGGACGGAAACACCATATATTTT.

This clone occurred once. The J gene is TRBJ1-2, the V gene TRBV9; 9 bases agree with TRBD1. This CDR3 is 13 amino acids long. After removal of 3 bases from V and 6 bases from J, the junction contained 3 bases not matched to a gene. CDR1 and CDR2 from the germline V gene are SGDLS and YYNGEE. This chain's CDR3 is CASSARQGDGYTF. CDR3 nucleotide sequence: TGTGCCAGCAGCGCTAGACAGGGGGATGGCTACACCTTC.